This passage covers 18 T cell receptor beta chains from one sample sequenced in a study of T cells in Graves' hyperthyroidism and ophthalmopathy. Amplification of TCR beta CDR3 regions used RNA as the template. Using the HTBI primer set, a first-round RT-PCR was run on the TCR CDR3. In TCRdb, the multiplex PCR reads were re-called with MiXCR into one record per CDR3 protein. The sample includes about 420,000 distinct CDR3 sequences, approximately 15% of them seen just once. Material: blood. These receptors were collected from a woman aged 18-30 years with Graves' hyperthyroidism.

This clonotype was counted ten times or more. The rearrangement uses TRBV30 and TRBJ1-1; D gene unclear. Germline V gene sequence: CDR1 GTSNPN, CDR2 SVGIG (reference sequence). This CDR3 region has 10 residues. Trimming shortened V by 4 bases and J by 6 bases, and 6 bases separated the two germline ends. The CDR3 region has the DNA TGTGCCTGGACGAAGGCTGAAGCTTTCTTT. Its translation is CAWTKAEAFF.

In its sample, this clonotype was seen many times. The chain employs TRBV5-1 and TRBJ2-1; 8 positions agree with TRBD1. The J segment lost 9 bases and the V segment lost 3 bases, leaving 8 bases of the junction unmatched. This CDR3 contains 14 residues. Germline V gene lookup returns CDR1 SGHRS and CDR2 YFSETQ. CDR3 loop: CASSSTGVWGEQFF. CDR3 nucleotide sequence: TGCGCCAGCAGCTCGACAGGGGTCTGGGGTGAGCAGTTCTTC.

Ten or more counts support this clonotype. V and J are TRBV12-5 and TRBJ1-5, with D possibly matching TRBD1 (6 bases). The V end lost 5 bases, the J end lost 7 bases, and 12 bases lay between the germline ends. Germline V gene data show CDR1 as LGHNT and CDR2 as FRNRAP. This CDR3 contains 13 residues. The CDR3 loop is CASGPKGGQPQHF. CDR3 nucleotides: TGTGCTAGTGGTCCTAAGGGGGGCCAGCCCCAGCATTTT.

This clonotype was picked up a small number of times. The V call is TRBV29-1, the J call TRBJ2-1, with D maybe TRBD2 (5 bases). In germline, CDR1 is SQVTM, CDR2 ANQGSEA. This CDR3 spans 12 amino acids. V was clipped by 3 bases and J by 8 bases, with 11 bases between them. The CDR3: CSVEGEADEQFF. The CDR3 DNA follows: TGCAGCGTTGAGGGAGAAGCGGATGAGCAGTTCTTC.

This clonotype occurred many times. The V call is TRBV12-3 or TRBV12-4, the J call TRBJ2-1; TRBD2 is a possible D gene (7 bases). This CDR3 comprises 21 residues. The ends were cut back, 6 bases at V and 0 bases at J, with 30 bases in the middle. The CDR3 loop reads CASRGGGDQPLRGSSYNEQFF. CDR3 DNA: TGTGCCAGCAGGGGAGGGGGGGACCAACCTCTGAGGGGGAGCTCCTACAATGAGCAGTTCTTC.

In its sample, this clonotype was seen many times. The rearrangement joins TRBV20-1 to TRBJ2-1; 12 nucleotides agree with TRBD2. Germline lookup yields CDR1 DFQATT and CDR2 SNEGSKA (reference sequence). The CDR3 length is 16 residues. V was pared by 0 bases and J by 7 bases, with 7 bases of the junction left unmatched. CDR3 region: CSARDLLAGGPNEQFF. Written as DNA, the CDR3 is TGCAGTGCTAGAGATTTGCTAGCGGGGGGGCCGAATGAGCAGTTCTTC.

In its sample, this clonotype was seen many times. The chain couples TRBV6-1 to TRBJ1-1, with D uncertain. The CDR3 contains 11 residues. Per the germline V gene, CDR1 is MNHNS and CDR2 is SASEGT. With 6 bases removed from V and 4 bases from J, the gap between germline ends came to 6 bases. CDR3 DNA sequence: TGTGCCAGCAGAGAGGGCACTGAAGCTTTCTTT. Translation gives CASREGTEAFF.

Notes on this clonotype: Possible read error: a much larger clone is one base away. The chain is built from TRBV27 and TRBJ1-5; the D is unclear. In germline, CDR1 is MNHEY, CDR2 SMNVEV (reference sequence). There are 13 residues in the CDR3. The CDR3 region is CACSFLKNQPQHF. The CDR3 bases are TGTGCCTGCAGTTTCCTGAAGAATCAGCCCCAGCATTTT.

This clonotype was counted ten times or more. The genes are TRBV28 and TRBJ1-5, with TRBD1 identical over 7 bases. In germline, CDR1 is MDHEN, CDR2 SYDVKM. J was trimmed by 4 bases and V by 3 bases; bases with no gene match: 12. This CDR3 comprises 17 residues. The CDR3, as DNA: TGTGCCAGCAGTTTCCGAGGGGGCGATCGGGGAAATCAGCCCCAGCATTTT. Translated, it gives CASSFRGGDRGNQPQHF.

This clonotype was seen repeatedly, ten times or more. V is TRBV11-2 and J is TRBJ2-5; a weak D match, TRBD2 (5 bases). Germline V gene data show CDR1 as SGHAT and CDR2 as FQNNGV. The CDR3 spans 16 residues. Between the trimmed V and J ends, which lost 0 bases and 4 bases, there was a span of 15 bases. The CDR3 reads CASSLDGGLILETQYF. CDR3 coding DNA: TGTGCCAGCAGCTTAGATGGAGGACTCATTTTAGAGACCCAGTACTTC.

This clonotype was seen a few times. This chain joins TRBV5-6 and TRBJ1-4; possible D gene TRBD1, 6 bases. The V end lost 1 base, the J end lost 8 bases, and 15 bases lay between the germline ends. This CDR3 is built from 15 residues. The germline gives CDR1 SGHDT, CDR2 YYEEEE. The CDR3 reads CASSLTHRALEKLFF. The DNA of the CDR3 is TGTGCCAGCAGCTTGACTCACAGGGCTCTAGAAAAACTGTTTTTT.

Points on this clonotype: This may stem from a read error, because a much larger clone lies one nucleotide away. The final CDR3 position lacks the conserved phenylalanine or tryptophan, pointing to a likely read error. This chain joins TRBV6-9 and TRBJ2-7; D not resolved. Germline lookup yields CDR1 MNHGY and CDR2 SVAAGI. The V end lost 8 bases, the J end lost 1 base, and 9 bases lay between the germline ends. CDR3 length equals 12 residues. CDR3 residues: CASGFVSYEQYS. CDR3 coding DNA: TGTGCCAGCGGCTTCGTTTCCTACGAGCAGTACTCC.

This clonotype was recorded at least ten times. The V gene is TRBV7-6, the J gene TRBJ2-5, with TRBD1 matching over 10 bases. CDR1 is SGHVS and CDR2 is FNYEAQ in the germline V gene. With V trimmed by 5 bases and J by 2 bases, 8 bases remained unmatched. The CDR3 extends over 16 amino acids. Written as DNA, the CDR3 is TGTGCCAGCAGCCCCCGGACAGGGGGGGCACAAGAGACCCAGTACTTC. Translation: CASSPRTGGAQETQYF.

This clonotype was seen a handful of times. This chain connects TRBV19 to TRBJ1-2, with 8 positions matching TRBD1. The CDR3 sequence is 15 residues long. Germline V gene sequence: CDR1 LNHDA, CDR2 SQIVND (reference sequence). V lost 0 bases, J lost 7 bases, and 7 bases stayed unmatched. CDR3 loop: CASSIDRQGAIGYTF. In DNA form, the CDR3 reads TGTGCCAGTAGTATAGATCGTCAGGGGGCGATTGGCTACACCTTC. Filled out from reference TRBV19 and TRBJ1-2, the complete variable domain reads DGGITQSPKYLFRKEGQNVTLSCEQNLNHDAMYWYRQDPGQGLRLIYYSQIVNDFQKGDIAEGYSVSREKKESFPLTVTSAQKNPTAFYLCASSIDRQGAIGYTFGSGTRLTVV.

This clonotype has more than one count but fewer than ten. The J gene is TRBJ1-3, the V gene TRBV7-9; D ambiguous. The CDR3 consists of 13 residues. Trimming left V 3 bases short and J 9 bases short, with 12 bases between. CDR1 and CDR2 (germline): SEHNR, FQNEAQ (reference sequence). The CDR3 region is CASSFGKAVTIYF. The CDR3, as DNA: TGTGCCAGCAGCTTCGGTAAAGCTGTCACCATATATTTT.

This clonotype was seen repeatedly, ten times or more. The chain couples TRBV6-1 to TRBJ1-4, with D unclear. The CDR3 spans 14 residues. The V end was cut by 4 bases, the J end by 6 bases, with 12 bases between. The V gene's germline CDR1 is MNHNS and CDR2 SASEGT. The CDR3 protein is CASSANRRDEKLFF. The DNA of the CDR3 is TGTGCCAGCAGTGCGAACCGTCGGGATGAAAAACTGTTTTTT.

This clonotype has ten or more counts. This chain links TRBV12-3 or TRBV12-4 with TRBJ2-1; possibly TRBD1 or TRBD2 for D (5 bases each). V gave up 4 bases and J gave up 7 bases, with 17 bases separating them. The CDR3 is 15 residues long. The CDR3 DNA follows: TGTGCCAGCAGTTCCCCTCGAGGGGCTCGAAATGAGCAGTTCTTC. It encodes CASSSPRGARNEQFF.

This clonotype showed up many times. DNA for the CDR3: TGTGCCAGCAGTCCCCTCGACAGAGCCGGAAACACCATATATTTT. Protein: CASSPLDRAGNTIYF. The chain joins TRBV6-2 or TRBV6-3 to TRBJ1-3; weak D call: TRBD1 (5 bases). The CDR3 is made up of 15 amino acids. Germline V CDR1 and CDR2: MNHEY, SVGEGT. The ends were cut back, 5 bases at V and 4 bases at J, with 15 bases in the middle.